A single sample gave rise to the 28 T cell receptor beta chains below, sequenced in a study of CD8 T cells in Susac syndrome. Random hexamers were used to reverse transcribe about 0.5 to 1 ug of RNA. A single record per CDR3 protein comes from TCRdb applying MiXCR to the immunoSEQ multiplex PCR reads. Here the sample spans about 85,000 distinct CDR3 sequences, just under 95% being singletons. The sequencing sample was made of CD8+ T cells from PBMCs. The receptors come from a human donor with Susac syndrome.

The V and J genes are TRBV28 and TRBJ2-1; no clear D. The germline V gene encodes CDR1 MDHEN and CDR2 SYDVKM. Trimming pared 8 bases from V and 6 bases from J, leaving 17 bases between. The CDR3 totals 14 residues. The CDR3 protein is CASYGVMPLNEQFF. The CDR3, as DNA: TGTGCCAGCTACGGCGTTATGCCTCTCAATGAGCAGTTCTTC.

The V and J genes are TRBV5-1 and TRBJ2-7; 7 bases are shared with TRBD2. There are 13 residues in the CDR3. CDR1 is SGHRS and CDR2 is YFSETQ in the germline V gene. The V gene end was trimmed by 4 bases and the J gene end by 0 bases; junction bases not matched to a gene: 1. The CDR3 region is CASSLAASYEQYF. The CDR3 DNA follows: TGCGCCAGCAGCCTAGCGGCCTCCTACGAGCAGTACTTC.

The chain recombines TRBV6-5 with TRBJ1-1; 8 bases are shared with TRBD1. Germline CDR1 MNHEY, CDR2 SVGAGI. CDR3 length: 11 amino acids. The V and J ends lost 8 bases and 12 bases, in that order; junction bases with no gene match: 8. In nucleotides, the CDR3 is TGTGCCAGCGCTGGTGCAGGGGGCCCTTTCTTT. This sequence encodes CASAGAGGPFF.

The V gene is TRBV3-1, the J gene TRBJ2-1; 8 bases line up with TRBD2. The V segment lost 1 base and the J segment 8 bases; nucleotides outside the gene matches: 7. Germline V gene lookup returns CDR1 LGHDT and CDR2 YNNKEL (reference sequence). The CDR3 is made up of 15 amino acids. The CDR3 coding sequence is TGTGCCAGCAGCCAAGGTCGTAGCGGGATGTATGAGCAGTTCTTC. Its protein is CASSQGRSGMYEQFF.

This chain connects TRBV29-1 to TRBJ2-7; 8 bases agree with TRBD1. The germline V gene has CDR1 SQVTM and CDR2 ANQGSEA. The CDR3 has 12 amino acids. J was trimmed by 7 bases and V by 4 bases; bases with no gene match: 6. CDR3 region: CSVVGQETEQYF. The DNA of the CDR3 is TGCAGCGTTGTGGGACAGGAGACGGAGCAGTACTTC.

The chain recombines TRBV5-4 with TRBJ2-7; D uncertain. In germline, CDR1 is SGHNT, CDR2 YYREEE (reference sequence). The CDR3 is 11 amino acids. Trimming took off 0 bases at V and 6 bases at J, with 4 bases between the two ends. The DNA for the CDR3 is TGTGCCAGCAGCTTGGAAGTCGAGCAGTACTTC. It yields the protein CASSLEVEQYF.

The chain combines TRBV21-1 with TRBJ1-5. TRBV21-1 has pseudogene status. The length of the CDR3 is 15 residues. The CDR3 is CASSKGDYSNQPQHF. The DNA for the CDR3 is TGTGCCAGCAGCAAAGGGGACTATAGCAATCAGCCCCAGCATTTT.

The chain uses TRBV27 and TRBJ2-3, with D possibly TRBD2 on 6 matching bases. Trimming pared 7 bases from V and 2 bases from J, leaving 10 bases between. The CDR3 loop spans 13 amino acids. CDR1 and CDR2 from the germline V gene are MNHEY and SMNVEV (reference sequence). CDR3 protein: CASTGTLTDTQYF. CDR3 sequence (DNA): TGTGCCAGCACTGGGACTCTCACAGATACGCAGTATTTT.

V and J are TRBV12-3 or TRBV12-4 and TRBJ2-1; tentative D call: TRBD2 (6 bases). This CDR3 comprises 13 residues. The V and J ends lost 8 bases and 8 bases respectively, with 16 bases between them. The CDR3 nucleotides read TGTGCCAGCCTACACGGCGGAGGGGATGAGCAGTTCTTC. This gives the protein CASLHGGGDEQFF.

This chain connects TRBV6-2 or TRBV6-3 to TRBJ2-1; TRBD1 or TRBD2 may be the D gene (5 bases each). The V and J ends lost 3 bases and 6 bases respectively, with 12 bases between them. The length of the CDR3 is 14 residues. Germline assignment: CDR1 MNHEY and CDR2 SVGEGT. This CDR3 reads CASSYLGEGNEQFF. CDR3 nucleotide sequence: TGTGCCAGCAGTTATCTGGGGGAAGGCAATGAGCAGTTCTTC.

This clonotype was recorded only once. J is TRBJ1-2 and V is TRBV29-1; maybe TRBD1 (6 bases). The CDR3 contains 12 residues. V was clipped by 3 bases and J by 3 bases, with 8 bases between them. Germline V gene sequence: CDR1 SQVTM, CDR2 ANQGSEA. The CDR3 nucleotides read TGCAGCGTTGACAAGGGGGACTATGGCTACACCTTC. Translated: CSVDKGDYGYTF.

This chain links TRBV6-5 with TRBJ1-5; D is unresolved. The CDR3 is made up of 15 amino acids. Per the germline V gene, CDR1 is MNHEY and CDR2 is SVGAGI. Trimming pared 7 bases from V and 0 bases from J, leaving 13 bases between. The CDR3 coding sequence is TGTGCCAGCACCAAGGACGTGAATAGCAATCAGCCCCAGCATTTT. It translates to CASTKDVNSNQPQHF.

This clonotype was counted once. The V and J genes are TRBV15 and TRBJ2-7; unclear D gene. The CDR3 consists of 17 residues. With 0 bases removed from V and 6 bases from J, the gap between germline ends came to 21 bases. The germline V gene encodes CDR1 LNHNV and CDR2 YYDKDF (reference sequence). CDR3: CATSRDRYVGVLGEQYF. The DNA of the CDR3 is TGTGCCACCAGCAGAGATCGGTATGTAGGAGTCTTAGGCGAGCAGTACTTC.

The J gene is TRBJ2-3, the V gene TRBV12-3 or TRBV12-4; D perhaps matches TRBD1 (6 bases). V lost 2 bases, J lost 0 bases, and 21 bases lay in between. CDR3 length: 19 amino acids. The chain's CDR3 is CASSLIVWDTPQSTDTQYF. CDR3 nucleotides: TGTGCCAGCAGTTTAATAGTTTGGGACACACCCCAAAGCACAGATACGCAGTATTTT.

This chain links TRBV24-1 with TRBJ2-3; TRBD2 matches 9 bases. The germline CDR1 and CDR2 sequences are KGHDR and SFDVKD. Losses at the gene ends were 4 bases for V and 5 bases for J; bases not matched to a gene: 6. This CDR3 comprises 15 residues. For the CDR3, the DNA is TGTGCCACCAGTGACCCAATGACTAGCGGAGATACGCAGTATTTT. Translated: CATSDPMTSGDTQYF.

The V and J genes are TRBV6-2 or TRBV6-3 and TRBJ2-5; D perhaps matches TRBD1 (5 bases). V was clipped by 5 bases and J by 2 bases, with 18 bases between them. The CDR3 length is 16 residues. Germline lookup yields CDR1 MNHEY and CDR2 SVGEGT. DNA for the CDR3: TGTGCCAGCAGTCCCCTAGAAGGCAGGGATCAAGAGACCCAGTACTTC. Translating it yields CASSPLEGRDQETQYF.

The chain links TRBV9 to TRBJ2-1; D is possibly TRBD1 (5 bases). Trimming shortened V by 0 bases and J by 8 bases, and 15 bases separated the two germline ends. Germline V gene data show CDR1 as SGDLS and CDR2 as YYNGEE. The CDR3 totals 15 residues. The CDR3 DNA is TGTGCCAGCAGCGTAGAAGGGATCATAGGGGATGAGCAGTTCTTC. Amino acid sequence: CASSVEGIIGDEQFF.

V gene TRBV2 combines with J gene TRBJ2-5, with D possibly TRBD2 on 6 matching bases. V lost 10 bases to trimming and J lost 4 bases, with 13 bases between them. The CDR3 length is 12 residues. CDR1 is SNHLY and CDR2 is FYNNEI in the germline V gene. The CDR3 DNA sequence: TGTGCCACACCGGGGGTCCGAGAGACCCAGTACTTC. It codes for CATPGVRETQYF. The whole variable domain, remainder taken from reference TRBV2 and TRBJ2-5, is EPEVTQTPSHQVTQMGQEVILRCVPISNHLYFYWYRQILGQKVEFLVSFYNNEISEKSEIFDDQFSVERPDGSNFTLKIRSTKLEDSAMYFCATPGVRETQYFGPGTRLLVL.

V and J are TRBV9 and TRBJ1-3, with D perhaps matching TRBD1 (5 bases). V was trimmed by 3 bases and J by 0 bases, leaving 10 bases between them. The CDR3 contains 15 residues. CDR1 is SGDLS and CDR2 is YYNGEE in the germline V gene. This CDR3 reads CASSEWGNSGNTIYF. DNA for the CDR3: TGTGCCAGCAGCGAGTGGGGGAACTCTGGAAACACCATATATTTT.

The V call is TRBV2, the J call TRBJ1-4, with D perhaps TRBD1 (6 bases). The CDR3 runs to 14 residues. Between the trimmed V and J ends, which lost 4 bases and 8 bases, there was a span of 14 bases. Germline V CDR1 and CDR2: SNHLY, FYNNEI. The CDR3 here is CASSVGGRWEKLFF. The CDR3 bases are TGTGCCAGCAGTGTAGGGGGGAGATGGGAAAAACTGTTTTTT. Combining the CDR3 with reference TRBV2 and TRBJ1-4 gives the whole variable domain EPEVTQTPSHQVTQMGQEVILRCVPISNHLYFYWYRQILGQKVEFLVSFYNNEISEKSEIFDDQFSVERPDGSNFTLKIRSTKLEDSAMYFCASSVGGRWEKLFFGSGTQLSVL.

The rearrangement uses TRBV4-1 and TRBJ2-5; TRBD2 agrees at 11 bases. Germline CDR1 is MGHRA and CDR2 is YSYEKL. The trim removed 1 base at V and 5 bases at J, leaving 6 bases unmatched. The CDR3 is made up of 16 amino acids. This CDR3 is CASSQATSGVGETQYF. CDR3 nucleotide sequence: TGCGCCAGCAGCCAAGCGACTAGCGGGGTAGGGGAGACCCAGTACTTC.

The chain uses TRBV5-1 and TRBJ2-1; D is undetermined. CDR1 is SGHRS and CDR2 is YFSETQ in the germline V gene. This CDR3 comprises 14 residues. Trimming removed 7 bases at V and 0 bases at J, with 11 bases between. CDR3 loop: CASSDWISYNEQFF. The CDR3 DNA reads TGCGCCAGCTCAGATTGGATCTCCTACAATGAGCAGTTCTTC.

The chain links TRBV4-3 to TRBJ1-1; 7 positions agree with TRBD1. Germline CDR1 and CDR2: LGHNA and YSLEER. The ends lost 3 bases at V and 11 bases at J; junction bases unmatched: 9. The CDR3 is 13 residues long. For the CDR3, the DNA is TGCGCCAGCAGCCAGGGTACAGGGGATGAGGCTTTCTTT. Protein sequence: CASSQGTGDEAFF.

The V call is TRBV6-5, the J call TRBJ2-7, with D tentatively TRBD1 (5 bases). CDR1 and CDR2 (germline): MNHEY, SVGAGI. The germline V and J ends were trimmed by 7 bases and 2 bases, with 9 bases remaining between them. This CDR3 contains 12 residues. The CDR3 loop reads CASKPTAYEQYF. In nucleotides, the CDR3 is TGTGCCAGCAAACCGACAGCCTACGAGCAGTACTTC.

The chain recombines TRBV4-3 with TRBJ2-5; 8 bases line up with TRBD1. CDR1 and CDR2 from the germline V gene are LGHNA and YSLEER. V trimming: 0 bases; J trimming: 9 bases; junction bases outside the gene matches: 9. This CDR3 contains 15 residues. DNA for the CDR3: TGCGCCAGCAGCCAAGACAGGGGGCTTACAACGTCCCAGTACTTC. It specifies CASSQDRGLTTSQYF.

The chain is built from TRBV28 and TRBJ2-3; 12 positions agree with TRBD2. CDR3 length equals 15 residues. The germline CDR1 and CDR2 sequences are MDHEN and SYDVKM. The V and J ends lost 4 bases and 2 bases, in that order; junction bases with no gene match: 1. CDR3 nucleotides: TGTGCCAGCAGTTGGACTAGCGGGGACACAGATACGCAGTATTTT. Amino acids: CASSWTSGDTDTQYF.

DNA of the CDR3: TGCAGCGTTGATGGGGTAGCGGGACACTACAATGAGCAGTTCTTC. Protein: CSVDGVAGHYNEQFF. The chain recombines TRBV29-1 with TRBJ2-1; TRBD2 agrees at 8 bases. The ends lost 3 bases at V and 3 bases at J; junction bases unmatched: 7. Germline CDR1 is SQVTM and CDR2 is ANQGSEA. This CDR3 comprises 15 residues.

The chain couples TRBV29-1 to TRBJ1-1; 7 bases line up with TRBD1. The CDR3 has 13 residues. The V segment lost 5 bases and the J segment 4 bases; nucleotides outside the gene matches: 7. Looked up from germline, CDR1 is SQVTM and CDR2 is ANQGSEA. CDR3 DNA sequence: TGCAGCGTTCGAGACAGGGAAGGCACTGAAGCTTTCTTT. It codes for CSVRDREGTEAFF.